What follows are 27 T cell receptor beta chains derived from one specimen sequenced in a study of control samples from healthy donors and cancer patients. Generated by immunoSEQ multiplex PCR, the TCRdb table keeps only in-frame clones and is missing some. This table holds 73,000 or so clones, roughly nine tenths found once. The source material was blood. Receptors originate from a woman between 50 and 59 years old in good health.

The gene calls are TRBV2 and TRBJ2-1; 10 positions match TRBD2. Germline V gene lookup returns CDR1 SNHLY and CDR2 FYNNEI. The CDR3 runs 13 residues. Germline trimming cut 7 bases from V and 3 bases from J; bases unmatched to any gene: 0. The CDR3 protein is CASTSGSYNEQFF. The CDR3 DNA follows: TGTGCCAGCACTAGCGGGAGCTACAATGAGCAGTTCTTC.

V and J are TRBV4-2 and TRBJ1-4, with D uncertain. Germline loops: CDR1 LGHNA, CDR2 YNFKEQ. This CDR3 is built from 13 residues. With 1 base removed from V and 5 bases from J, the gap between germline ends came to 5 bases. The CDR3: CASSQGRNEKLFF. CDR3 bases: TGTGCCAGCAGCCAAGGACGGAATGAAAAACTGTTTTTT.

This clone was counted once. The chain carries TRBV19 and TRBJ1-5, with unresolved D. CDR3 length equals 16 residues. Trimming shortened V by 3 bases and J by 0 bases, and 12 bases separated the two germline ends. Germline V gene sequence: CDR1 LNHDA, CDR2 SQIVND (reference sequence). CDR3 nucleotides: TGTGCCAGTAGTATCTCGACAAGTAATAGCAATCAGCCCCAGCATTTT. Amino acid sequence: CASSISTSNSNQPQHF.

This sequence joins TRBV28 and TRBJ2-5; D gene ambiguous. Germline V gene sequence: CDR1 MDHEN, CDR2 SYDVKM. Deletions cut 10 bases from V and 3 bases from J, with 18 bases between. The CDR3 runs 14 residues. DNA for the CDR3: TGTGCCACCAACGTCGGGCTCATTAAAGAGACCCAGTACTTC. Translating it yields CATNVGLIKETQYF.

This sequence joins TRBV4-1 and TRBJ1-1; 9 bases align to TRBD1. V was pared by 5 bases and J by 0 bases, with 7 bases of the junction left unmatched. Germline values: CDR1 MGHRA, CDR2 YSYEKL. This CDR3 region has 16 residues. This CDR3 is CASSSRTGVLNTEAFF. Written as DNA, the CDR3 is TGCGCCAGCAGCTCTCGGACAGGGGTCCTGAACACTGAAGCTTTCTTT.

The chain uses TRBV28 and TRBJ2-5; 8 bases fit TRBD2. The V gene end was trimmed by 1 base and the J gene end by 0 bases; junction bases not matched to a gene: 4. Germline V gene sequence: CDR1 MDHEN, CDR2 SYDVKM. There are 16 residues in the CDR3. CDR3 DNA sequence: TGTGCCAGCAGTTTATCATTAGCGGGACACCAAGAGACCCAGTACTTC. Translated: CASSLSLAGHQETQYF.

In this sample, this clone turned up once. The DNA for the CDR3 is TGTGCCAGCAGCTTAAGGACAGGGGGAGGCGAGCAGTACTTC. Amino acid sequence: CASSLRTGGGEQYF. The chain couples TRBV7-8 to TRBJ2-7; 10 bases map to TRBD1. V shed 2 bases and J 6 bases; nucleotides not matched to a gene: 4. CDR1 is SGHVS and CDR2 is FQNEAQ in the germline V gene. The CDR3 spans 14 residues.

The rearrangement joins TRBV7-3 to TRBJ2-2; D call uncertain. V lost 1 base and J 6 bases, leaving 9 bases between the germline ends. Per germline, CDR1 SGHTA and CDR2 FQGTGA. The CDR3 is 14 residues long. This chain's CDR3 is CASSLNPRPGELFF. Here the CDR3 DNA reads TGTGCCAGCAGCTTAAATCCTAGGCCCGGGGAGCTGTTTTTT.

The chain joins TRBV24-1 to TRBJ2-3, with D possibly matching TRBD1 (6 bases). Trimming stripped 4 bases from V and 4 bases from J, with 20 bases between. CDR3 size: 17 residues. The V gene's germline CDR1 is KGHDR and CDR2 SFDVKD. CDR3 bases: TGTGCCACCAGTGACCCCCCGGCGGGCAGGGGACCAGATACGCAGTATTTT. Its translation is CATSDPPAGRGPDTQYF.

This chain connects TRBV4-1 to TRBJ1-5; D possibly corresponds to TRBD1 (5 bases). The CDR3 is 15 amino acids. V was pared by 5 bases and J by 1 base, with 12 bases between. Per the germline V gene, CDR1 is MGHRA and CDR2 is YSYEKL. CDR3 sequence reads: CASSSGRGSNQPQHF. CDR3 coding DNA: TGCGCCAGCAGCTCAGGAAGGGGCAGCAATCAGCCCCAGCATTTT.

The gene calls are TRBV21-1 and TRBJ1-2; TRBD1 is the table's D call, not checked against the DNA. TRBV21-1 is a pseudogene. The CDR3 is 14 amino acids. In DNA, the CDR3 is TGTGCCAGCAACCTAAGGGGGCCCTTGTCTGGCTACACCTTC. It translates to CASNLRGPLSGYTF.

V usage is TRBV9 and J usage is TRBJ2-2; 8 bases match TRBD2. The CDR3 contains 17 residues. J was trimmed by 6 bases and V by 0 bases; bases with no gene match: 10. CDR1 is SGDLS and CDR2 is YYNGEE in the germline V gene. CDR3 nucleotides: TGTGCCAGCAGCGTAGATGGGACTAGTCGGGTCGCCGGGGAGCTGTTTTTT. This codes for CASSVDGTSRVAGELFF.

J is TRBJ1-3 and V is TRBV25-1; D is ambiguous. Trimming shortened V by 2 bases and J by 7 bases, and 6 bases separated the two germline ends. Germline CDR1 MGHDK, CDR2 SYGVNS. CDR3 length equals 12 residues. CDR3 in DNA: TGTGCCAGCAGTGAAGTCGGGAACACCATATATTTT. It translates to CASSEVGNTIYF.

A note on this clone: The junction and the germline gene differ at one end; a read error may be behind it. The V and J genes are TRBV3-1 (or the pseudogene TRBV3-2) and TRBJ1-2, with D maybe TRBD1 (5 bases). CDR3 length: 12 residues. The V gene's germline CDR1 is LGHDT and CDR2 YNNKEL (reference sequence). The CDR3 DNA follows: TGTGCCAGCAGCCAGCGCCCCCAGGGCTCCACCTTC. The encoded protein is CASSQRPQGSTF.

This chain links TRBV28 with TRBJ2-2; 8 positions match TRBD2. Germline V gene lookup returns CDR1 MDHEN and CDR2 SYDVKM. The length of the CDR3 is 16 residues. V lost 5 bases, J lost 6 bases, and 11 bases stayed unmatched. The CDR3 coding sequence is TGTGCCAGCAGTCATCCAGCGGGAGCATCCCCCGGGGAGCTGTTTTTT. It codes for CASSHPAGASPGELFF.

CDR3 nucleotide sequence: TGTGCCAGTAGTATAACACTAGCCTTACTTAATGAGCAGTTCTTC. Its translation is CASSITLALLNEQFF. The rearrangement links TRBV19 to TRBJ2-1; D is possibly TRBD2 (6 bases). This CDR3 comprises 15 residues. The V gene lost 2 bases and the J gene lost 7 bases, with 15 bases spanning the gap. Germline V gene lookup returns CDR1 LNHDA and CDR2 SQIVND (reference sequence).

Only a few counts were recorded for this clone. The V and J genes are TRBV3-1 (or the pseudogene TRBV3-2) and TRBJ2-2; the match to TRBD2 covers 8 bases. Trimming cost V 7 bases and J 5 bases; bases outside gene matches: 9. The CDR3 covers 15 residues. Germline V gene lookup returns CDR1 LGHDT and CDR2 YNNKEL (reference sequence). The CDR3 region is CASTRSGGGTGELFF. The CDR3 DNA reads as TGTGCCAGCACTAGGAGCGGGGGAGGGACCGGGGAGCTGTTTTTT.

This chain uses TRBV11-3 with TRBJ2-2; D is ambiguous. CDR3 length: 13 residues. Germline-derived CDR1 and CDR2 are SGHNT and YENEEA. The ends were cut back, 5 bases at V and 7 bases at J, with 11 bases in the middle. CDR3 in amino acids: CASSHPTGGELFF. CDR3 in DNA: TGTGCCAGCAGCCACCCCACCGGCGGGGAGCTGTTTTTT.

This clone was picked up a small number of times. CDR3 nucleotides: TGTGCCAGCAGCTTGCTGCAGGGAGGGAATTCACCCCTCCACTTT. This sequence encodes CASSLLQGGNSPLHF. The chain is built from TRBV7-2 and TRBJ1-6; tentative D call: TRBD1 (5 bases). The germline V gene encodes CDR1 SGHTA and CDR2 FQGNSA. V shed 3 bases and J shed 7 bases, with 13 bases lying between them. This CDR3 has 15 residues.

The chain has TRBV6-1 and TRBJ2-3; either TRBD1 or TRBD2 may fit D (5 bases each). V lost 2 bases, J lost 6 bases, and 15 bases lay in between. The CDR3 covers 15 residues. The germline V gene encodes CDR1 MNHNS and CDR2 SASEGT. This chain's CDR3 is CASSELGDQWDTQYF. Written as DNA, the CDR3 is TGTGCCAGCAGTGAACTAGGGGACCAATGGGATACGCAGTATTTT.

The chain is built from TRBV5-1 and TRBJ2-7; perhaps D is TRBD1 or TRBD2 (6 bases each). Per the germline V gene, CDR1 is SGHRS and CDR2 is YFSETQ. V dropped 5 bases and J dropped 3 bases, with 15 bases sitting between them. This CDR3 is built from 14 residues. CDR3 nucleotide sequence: TGCGCCAGCAGGCCCGGGGGCCGGGACTACGAGCAGTACTTC. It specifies CASRPGGRDYEQYF.

Here the CDR3 reads CASSQDLLGERGYTF. In DNA, the CDR3 is TGTGCCAGCAGCCAAGATCTGCTCGGGGAGCGGGGCTACACCTTC. The V and J genes are TRBV3-1 (or the pseudogene TRBV3-2) and TRBJ1-2; D is unclear. The V gene lost 0 bases and the J gene lost 8 bases, with 16 bases spanning the gap. Germline V CDR1 and CDR2: LGHDT, YNNKEL (reference sequence). The CDR3 has 15 amino acids.

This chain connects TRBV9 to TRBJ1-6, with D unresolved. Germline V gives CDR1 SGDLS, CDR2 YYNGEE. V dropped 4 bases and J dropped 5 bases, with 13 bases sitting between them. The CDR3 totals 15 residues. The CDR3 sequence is CASSTAGNNNSPLHF. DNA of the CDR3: TGTGCCAGCAGCACGGCCGGAAACAATAATTCACCCCTCCACTTT.

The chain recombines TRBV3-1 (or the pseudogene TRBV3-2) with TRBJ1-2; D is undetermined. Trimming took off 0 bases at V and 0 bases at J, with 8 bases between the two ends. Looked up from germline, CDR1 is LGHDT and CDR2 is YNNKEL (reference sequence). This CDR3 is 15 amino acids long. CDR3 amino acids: CASSQDLGTNYGYTF. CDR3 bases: TGTGCCAGCAGCCAAGATTTGGGGACTAACTATGGCTACACCTTC.

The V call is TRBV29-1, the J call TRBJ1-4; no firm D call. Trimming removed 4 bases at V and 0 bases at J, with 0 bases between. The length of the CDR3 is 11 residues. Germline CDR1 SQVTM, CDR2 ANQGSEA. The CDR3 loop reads CSVATNEKLFF. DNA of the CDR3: TGCAGCGTTGCAACTAATGAAAAACTGTTTTTT.

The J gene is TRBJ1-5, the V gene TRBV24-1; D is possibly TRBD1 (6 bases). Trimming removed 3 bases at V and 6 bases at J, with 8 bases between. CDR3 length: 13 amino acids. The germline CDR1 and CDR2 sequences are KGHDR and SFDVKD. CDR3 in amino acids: CATSDGGAQPQHF. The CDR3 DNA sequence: TGTGCCACCAGTGATGGGGGGGCTCAGCCCCAGCATTTT.

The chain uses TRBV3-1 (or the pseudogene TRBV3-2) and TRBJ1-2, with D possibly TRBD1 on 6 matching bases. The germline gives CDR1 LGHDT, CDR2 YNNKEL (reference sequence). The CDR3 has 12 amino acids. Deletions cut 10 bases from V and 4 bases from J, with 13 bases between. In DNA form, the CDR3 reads TGTGCCACACAACAGGGCGGCTATGGCTACACCTTC. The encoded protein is CATQQGGYGYTF.